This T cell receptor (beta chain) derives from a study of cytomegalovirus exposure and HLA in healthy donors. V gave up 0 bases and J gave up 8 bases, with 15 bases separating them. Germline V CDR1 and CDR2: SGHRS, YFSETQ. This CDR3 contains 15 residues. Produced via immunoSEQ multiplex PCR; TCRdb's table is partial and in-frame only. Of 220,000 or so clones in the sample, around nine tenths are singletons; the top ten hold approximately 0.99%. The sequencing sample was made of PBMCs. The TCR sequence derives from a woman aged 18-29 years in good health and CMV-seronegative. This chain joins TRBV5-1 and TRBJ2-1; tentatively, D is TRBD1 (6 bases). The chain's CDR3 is CASSLEKTGTDEQFF. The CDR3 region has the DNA TGCGCCAGCAGCTTGGAAAAAACAGGGACCGATGAGCAGTTCTTC.